Below, 13 T cell receptor beta chains from the same sample are listed, as sequenced in a study of cytomegalovirus exposure and HLA in healthy donors. Primers: 60 Vbeta forward and 13 Jbeta reverse. Repertoires were generated with immunoSEQ multiplex PCR, while TCRdb's copy carries only in-frame clones and drops some. The profile shows approximately 160,000 clones, over 75% of them singletons. The sample was PBMCs. Source of these receptors: a man aged 50-59 years in good health and CMV-seropositive.

The chain has TRBV15 and TRBJ2-5, with D possibly matching TRBD2 (6 bases). The CDR3 is 13 residues long. Trimming removed 5 bases at V and 8 bases at J, with 15 bases between. The germline V gene has CDR1 LNHNV and CDR2 YYDKDF (reference sequence). CDR3 loop: CATSAGTFITQYF. The CDR3 coding sequence is TGTGCCACCAGCGCTGGGACTTTCATAACCCAGTACTTC.

The CDR3 reads CASSPTGKQFF. CDR3 nucleotides: TGTGCCAGCAGCCCTACAGGGAAGCAGTTCTTC. The V gene is TRBV7-2, the J gene TRBJ2-1; D might be TRBD1 (6 bases). This CDR3 is built from 11 residues. Germline V gene lookup returns CDR1 SGHTA and CDR2 FQGNSA. V was trimmed by 5 bases and J by 11 bases, leaving 10 bases between them. Based on the CDR3 plus reference TRBV7-2 and TRBJ2-1, the full variable domain is GAGVSQSPSNKVTEKGKDVELRCDPISGHTALYWYRQSLGQGLEFLIYFQGNSAPDKSGLPSDRFSAERTGGSVSTLTIQRTQQEDSAVYLCASSPTGKQFFGPGTRLTVL.

The rearrangement uses TRBV4-1 and TRBJ2-5; D possibly corresponds to TRBD2 (6 bases). Germline loops: CDR1 MGHRA, CDR2 YSYEKL. CDR3 length: 16 residues. Trimming stripped 0 bases from V and 5 bases from J, with 16 bases between. CDR3 region: CASSQDHTGRKETQYF. As DNA, the CDR3 is TGCGCCAGCAGCCAAGATCACACGGGGAGGAAGGAGACCCAGTACTTC.

V usage is TRBV6-5 and J usage is TRBJ1-2, with TRBD1 as a possible D gene (5 bases). This CDR3 contains 15 residues. Per the germline V gene, CDR1 is MNHEY and CDR2 is SVGAGI. Trimming pared 2 bases from V and 2 bases from J, leaving 12 bases between. The CDR3 reads CASSYSPGRNYGYTF. The CDR3 nucleotides read TGTGCCAGCAGTTACAGCCCAGGGAGGAACTATGGCTACACCTTC.

The chain joins TRBV11-2 to TRBJ2-7, with 7 bases lining up with TRBD1. Unmatched junction bases numbered 3, after V lost 2 bases and J lost 2 bases. Germline V lookup: CDR1 SGHAT, CDR2 FQNNGV. CDR3 size: 14 residues. The CDR3 sequence is CASSLIQGAYEQYF. The CDR3 nucleotides read TGTGCCAGCAGCTTAATTCAGGGGGCCTACGAGCAGTACTTC.

Only a few counts were recorded for this clone. The rearrangement uses TRBV7-2 and TRBJ2-3; 8 bases align to TRBD2. CDR3 length: 13 amino acids. J was trimmed by 5 bases and V by 3 bases; bases with no gene match: 1. The germline gives CDR1 SGHTA, CDR2 FQGNSA. This CDR3 is CASSFSGKDTQYF. CDR3 DNA: TGTGCCAGCAGCTTTAGCGGGAAAGATACGCAGTATTTT.

This clone showed up just a few times. This chain joins TRBV6-5 and TRBJ1-3; D perhaps matches TRBD1 (6 bases). The V end was cut by 2 bases, the J end by 4 bases, with 6 bases between. CDR1 MNHEY and CDR2 SVGAGI come from the germline V gene. This CDR3 contains 13 residues. CDR3 amino acids: CASSYDRGNTIYF. In DNA form, the CDR3 reads TGTGCCAGCAGTTACGACAGGGGAAACACCATATATTTT.

The rearrangement uses TRBV4-1 and TRBJ1-3; the D is unclear. The CDR3 extends over 16 amino acids. Trimming removed 5 bases at V and 0 bases at J, with 14 bases between. Germline lookup yields CDR1 MGHRA and CDR2 YSYEKL. CDR3 loop: CASSNLALHSGNTIYF. In DNA, the CDR3 is TGCGCCAGCAGCAACCTGGCCCTTCACTCTGGAAACACCATATATTTT.

The chain combines TRBV29-1 with TRBJ2-1; 13 nucleotides agree with TRBD2. Germline lookup yields CDR1 SQVTM and CDR2 ANQGSEA. CDR3 length: 15 amino acids. Unmatched junction bases numbered 5, after V lost 4 bases and J lost 5 bases. The CDR3 nucleotides read TGCAGCGTTGGGACTAGCGGGAGTAGCGACAATGAGCAGTTCTTC. Protein sequence: CSVGTSGSSDNEQFF.

The genes are TRBV2 and TRBJ2-1; tentatively, D is TRBD2 (5 bases). V was shortened by 7 bases and J by 4 bases, with 14 bases between the two germline ends. The CDR3 is 14 residues long. Germline lookup yields CDR1 SNHLY and CDR2 FYNNEI. The CDR3 here is CASIRLALYNEQFF. CDR3 bases: TGTGCCAGCATTCGGCTAGCCCTATACAATGAGCAGTTCTTC.

The CDR3 protein is CASRQGGRNTEAFF. The CDR3 DNA reads as TGTGCCAGCCGGCAAGGGGGCCGGAACACTGAAGCTTTCTTT. The V and J genes are TRBV6-5 and TRBJ1-1; 7 bases are shared with TRBD1. The V segment lost 8 bases and the J segment 1 base; nucleotides outside the gene matches: 7. CDR1 is MNHEY, CDR2 SVGAGI, per germline. This CDR3 is 14 amino acids long.

The chain employs TRBV9 and TRBJ1-1; TRBD1 is a possible D gene (5 bases). Trimming took 0 bases from V and 5 from J, leaving 8 bases between them. The CDR3 loop spans 13 amino acids. In germline, CDR1 is SGDLS, CDR2 YYNGEE. Here the CDR3 reads CASSVVGTTEAFF. The CDR3 DNA is TGTGCCAGCAGCGTAGTTGGGACTACTGAAGCTTTCTTT.

This chain uses TRBV6-5 with TRBJ2-5, with D possibly being TRBD1 (6 bases). Per the germline V gene, CDR1 is MNHEY and CDR2 is SVGAGI. Trimming stripped 4 bases from V and 9 bases from J, with 12 bases between. The CDR3 has 12 amino acids. The CDR3 here is CASSSGGLPQYF. The CDR3 nucleotides are TGTGCCAGCAGTTCTGGGGGCCTGCCCCAGTACTTC.